Detailed here is one T cell receptor beta chain. No antigen is known for it. Per-base qualities were not stored, and no clone one base away is much larger. The library was made by 5' RACE. These reads were obtained on an Illumina HiSeq 2500. A second PCR of about 6 to 11 cycles was run with a J-beta primer mix and a sample-barcoded 5' primer. Each TCR beta cDNA molecule received a unique molecular identifier from a template-switch 5' adaptor carrying 12 random nucleotides. At least 2.5 million CDR3-containing paired-end reads were obtained from each sample. All of the RNA was converted into first-strand cDNA using the Mint cDNA synthesis kit, with a TRBC-specific oligonucleotide serving as the primer. Following uracil-DNA glycosylase treatment, all cDNA underwent a first 18-cycle PCR with the universal primers M1SS and BC2_uni_R. As for the authors' bioinformatics: For normalization, 1 million high-quality reads, each with a distinct molecular identifier, were randomly selected from each sample. Reads with shared molecular identifiers were discarded instead of being binned into consensus sequences. MiTCR, set to a Q25 quality threshold and the strictest error-elimination algorithm, was used for CDR3 identification, clonotype clustering and error correction. A nonparametric unseen species model with Euler transformation was used to estimate a lower bound on total TCR beta diversity. TCRdb reprocessed the public reads (quality trimming at Q25 with fastp, clone calling with MiXCR) and kept in-frame beta chains. CDR3 protein duplicates are merged, each entry listing the most common genes and DNA. These V and J calls rely on TCRdb rather than the paper's analysis. Counted in this sample were about 670,000 distinct CDR3 sequences; 52% of them appeared once. The ten largest clones take up 13% of the sample.

The data derive from a study of blood T cells in healthy people across ages (dated by TCRdb to between 2014 and 2016). With regard to the full study: In model experiments, roughly one uniquely barcoded TCR beta cDNA molecule per two T cells was captured by template switching. To track age-related changes in TCR beta repertoire diversity, the study relied on deep sequencing normalized with unique cDNA molecular identifiers. The donors were divided into four age groups: young (average approximately 15 years), middle-aged (about 40), aged (roughly 60) and long-lived (roughly 88). To avoid experimental bias, donors of different ages were randomly spread across the sequencing lanes. Using the same blood draw, the study looked at two additional independent replicas of 1 million unique cDNA reads for two donors, one aged 18 to 30 and the other aged 80 or older.

Broader findings and caveats from the paper: Compared with the aged group, more naive CD4+ T cells, fewer expanded clones and increased TCR diversity were shown by the long-lived group, suggesting age selection. The CMV infection status of donors was not known, potentially confounding age-related changes in expanded clonotypes. There was a strong correlation between observed TCR beta diversity and the percentage of naive T cells measured by flow cytometry. Estimates of total diversity from one million sequenced T cells were regarded as lower bounds and underestimates. As age increased, observed TCR beta diversity per million T cells dropped in a roughly linear way, and a significant reduction was already evident by age about 40. Since profiling was done on bulk unsorted PBMCs, naive and antigen-experienced compartments could not be conclusively compared.

The CDR3 sequence holds 13 residues, the cysteine and phenylalanine included. This entry keeps only the CDR3 DNA: 39 bases, framed from base 1. CDR1 SEHNR and CDR2 FQNEAQ are derived from the germline V gene (reference sequence). A distance of 15 bases separates the germline ends of V and J, which lose 8 bases and 5 bases respectively. Systemically healthy Caucasian individuals from Russia, 35 to 50 in total and aged about 6 to 90 years, were included as donors. About 10 milliliters of peripheral blood were drawn from each donor into EDTA-treated Vacutainer tubes. Ficoll-Paque density-gradient centrifugation was used to isolate PBMCs, with at least 6 million obtained per sample. Trizol reagent was used to extract total RNA from the PBMCs, yielding at least 6 micrograms per sample. For every donor, flow cytometry on a PBMC aliquot measured the percentage of naive CD45RAhigh/CD27high T cells.

The chain is made from TRBV7-9 and TRBJ2-5, with no confident D gene call. Sequencing input: blood. This sequence originates from a woman older than 75 in good health. The CDR3 amino acid sequence is: CASPVEGIETQYF. In nucleotide form, the sequence is TGTGCCAGCCCCGTGGAAGGGATCGAGACCCAGTACTTC.